This T cell receptor (beta chain) stems from a study of shared clonotypes between healthy human individuals. This CDR3 comprises 13 residues. Between the trimmed V and J ends, which lost 0 bases and 7 bases, there was a span of 8 bases. Germline V gene data show CDR1 as SGHNT and CDR2 as YYREEE (reference sequence). TCRdb keeps only in-frame clones here, not all; method: immunoSEQ multiplex PCR. Seen here are more than 550,000 clones, 72% observed once, and the top ten hold around 1.7%. This TCR was recovered from a woman in her 30s in good health. The sample comprised memory CD4+ T cells sorted from blood. As to subset: CD45RA-negative fraction. The J gene is TRBJ2-1, the V gene TRBV5-4; D is unclear. The CDR3 DNA reads TGTGCCAGCAGCTTGGCAAATGGGAATGAGCAGTTCTTC. Amino acids: CASSLANGNEQFF.